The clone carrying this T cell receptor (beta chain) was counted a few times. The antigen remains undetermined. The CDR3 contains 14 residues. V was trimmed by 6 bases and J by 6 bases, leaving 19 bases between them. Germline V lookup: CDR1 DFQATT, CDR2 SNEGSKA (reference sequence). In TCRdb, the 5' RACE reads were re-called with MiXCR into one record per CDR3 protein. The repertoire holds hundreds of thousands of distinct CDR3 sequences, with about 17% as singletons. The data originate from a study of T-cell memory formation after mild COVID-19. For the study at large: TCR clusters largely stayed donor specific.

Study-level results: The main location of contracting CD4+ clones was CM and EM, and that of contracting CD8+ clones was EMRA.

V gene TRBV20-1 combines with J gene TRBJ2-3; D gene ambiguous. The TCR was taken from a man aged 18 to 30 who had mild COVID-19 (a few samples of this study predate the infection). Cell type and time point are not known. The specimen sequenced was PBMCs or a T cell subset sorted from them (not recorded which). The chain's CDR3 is CSALPVLFTDTQYF. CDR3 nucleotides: TGCAGTGCCTTACCTGTCCTGTTCACGGATACGCAGTATTTT.